This TCR beta chain was captured by sequencing in a study of blood T cell repertoires in COVID-19 (dated by TCRdb to 2018 to 2020). As for the study more broadly: Samples covering the acute and convalescent phases of COVID-19 were provided by collaborators in the United States, Italy and Spain. The samples were drawn from two sources: the first 160 participants of the ongoing ImmuneRACE study, and over 1,000 subjects contributed by 6 global collaborators. A de-identified subject ID, COVID-19 status, age in years and sex were almost always included in the sample metadata. The repertoires were made available in a free public database intended to serve as a resource for research on the immune response to SARS-CoV-2. Where available, HLA class I and class II types were taken from metadata supplied by the sample provider and were not determined by assay-based typing. The material from the prospective study consisted of cDNA or gDNA derived from T cells, B-cell-depleted T cells, or PBMCs. The dataset comprised deeply sampled blood TCRbeta repertoires from subjects exposed to, actively infected with, or recovered from COVID-19. Results the study describes overall, beyond this receptor: The amount of clinical and demographic metadata varied by source and participant and was provided uncurated.

For this clone: Its antigen has not been determined. Base qualities are not provided; no much larger clone lies one nucleotide away.

Collaborating institutions collected whole blood in K2EDTA tubes following their own protocols. For TCRbeta analysis, collaborator samples were shipped as frozen whole blood, as isolated PBMCs, or as DNA extracted from either sample type. Its CDR3 holds 15 amino acids, cysteine through phenylalanine. Kept here is only the CDR3 DNA, which spans 45 bases and is read in frame from base 1. The germline V gene (reference sequence) specifies MNHNY as CDR1 and SVGAGI as CDR2. V is cut by 0 bases and J by 5 bases, and the space between the germline ends is 14 bases. The immunoSEQ Assay, a bias-controlled multiplex PCR, was used to amplify TCRbeta CDR3 regions from genomic DNA. As for how the authors treated the data: Nucleated cell counts per sample were estimated from amplification of reference gene primers within the assay. To quantify the absolute abundance of each unique TCRbeta CDR3 rearrangement, sequence reads were collapsed and filtered. For each sample, productive Simpson clonality was calculated by taking the square root of Simpson's diversity index across productive rearrangements. Imported from immuneACCESS, the table was reduced by TCRdb to in-frame sequences with V and J called. These copies leave out some clones; in studies compared against another copy, an unresolved V gene accounts for under half, and the cause of the remainder is not known. D and trimming were read from the DNA, whereas the V and J calls and clone size are those reported in that table. This sample lists 100,000 to 150,000 clones; approximately 90% were detected once. Approximately 10% of the sample belongs to the ten largest clones.

Recombination linked TRBV6-6 to TRBJ2-7, with a tentative D gene TRBD1 over 6 matching bases. The origin of this receptor is a man aged 45-65 years with acute or convalescent COVID-19. Sequenced material: peripheral blood. The DNA is TGTGCCAGCAGTTACTCATACGGTCCAGGGGACGAGCAGTACTTC. Its amino acids are CASSYSYGPGDEQYF.